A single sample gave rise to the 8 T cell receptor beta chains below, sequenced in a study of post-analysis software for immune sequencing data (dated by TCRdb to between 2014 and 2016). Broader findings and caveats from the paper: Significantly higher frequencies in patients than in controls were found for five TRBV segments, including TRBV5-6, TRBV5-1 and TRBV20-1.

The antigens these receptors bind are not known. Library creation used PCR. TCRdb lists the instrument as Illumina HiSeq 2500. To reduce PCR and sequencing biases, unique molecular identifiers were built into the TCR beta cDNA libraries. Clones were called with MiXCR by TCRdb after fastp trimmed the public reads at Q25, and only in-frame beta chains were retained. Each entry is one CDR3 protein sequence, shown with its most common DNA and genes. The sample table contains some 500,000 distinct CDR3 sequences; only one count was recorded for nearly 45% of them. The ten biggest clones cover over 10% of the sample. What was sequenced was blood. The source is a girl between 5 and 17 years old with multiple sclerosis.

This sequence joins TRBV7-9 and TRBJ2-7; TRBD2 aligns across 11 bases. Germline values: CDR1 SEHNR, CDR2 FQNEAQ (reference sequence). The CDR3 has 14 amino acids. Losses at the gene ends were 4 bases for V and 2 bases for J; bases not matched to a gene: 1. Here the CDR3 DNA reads TGTGCCAGCAGCTCGACTAGCGGGACCTACGAGCAGTACTTC. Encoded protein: CASSSTSGTYEQYF.

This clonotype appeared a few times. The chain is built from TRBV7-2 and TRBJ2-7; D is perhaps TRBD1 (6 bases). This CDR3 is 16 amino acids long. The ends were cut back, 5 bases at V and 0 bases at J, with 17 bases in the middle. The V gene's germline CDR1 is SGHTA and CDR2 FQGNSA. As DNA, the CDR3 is TGTGCCAGCAGCCAATCATCAGGGGCCCTCTCCTACGAGCAGTACTTC. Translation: CASSQSSGALSYEQYF.

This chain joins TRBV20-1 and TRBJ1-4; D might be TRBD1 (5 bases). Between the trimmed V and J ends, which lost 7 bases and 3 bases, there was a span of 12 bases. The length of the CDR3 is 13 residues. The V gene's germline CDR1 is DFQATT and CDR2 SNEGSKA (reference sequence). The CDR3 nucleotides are TGCAGTGGAGGGGAGGTGGCTAATGAAAAACTGTTTTTT. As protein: CSGGEVANEKLFF.

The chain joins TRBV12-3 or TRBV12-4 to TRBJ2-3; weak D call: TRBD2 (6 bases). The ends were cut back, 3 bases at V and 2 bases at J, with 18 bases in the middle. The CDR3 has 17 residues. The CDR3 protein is CASSLGPPGTSTDTQYF. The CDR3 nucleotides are TGTGCCAGCAGTTTGGGCCCTCCCGGGACTTCCACAGATACGCAGTATTTT.

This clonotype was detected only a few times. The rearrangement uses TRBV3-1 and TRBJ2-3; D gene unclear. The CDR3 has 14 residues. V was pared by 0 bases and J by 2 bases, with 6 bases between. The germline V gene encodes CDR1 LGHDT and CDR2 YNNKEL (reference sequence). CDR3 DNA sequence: TGTGCCAGCAGCCAAGACGTCATCACAGATACGCAGTATTTT. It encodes CASSQDVITDTQYF.

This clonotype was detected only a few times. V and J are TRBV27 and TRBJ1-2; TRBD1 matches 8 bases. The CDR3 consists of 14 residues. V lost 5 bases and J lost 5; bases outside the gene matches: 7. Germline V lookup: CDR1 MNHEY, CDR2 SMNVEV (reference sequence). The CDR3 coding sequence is TGTGCCAGCAGTCCGTCACAGGGGGAATATGGCTACACCTTC. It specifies CASSPSQGEYGYTF.

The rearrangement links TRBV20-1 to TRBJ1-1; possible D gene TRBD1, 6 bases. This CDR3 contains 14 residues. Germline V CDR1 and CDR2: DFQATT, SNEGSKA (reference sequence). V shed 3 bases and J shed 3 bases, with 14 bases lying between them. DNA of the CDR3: TGCAGTGCTAGGTCCCACAGGGTGGACACTGAAGCTTTCTTT. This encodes CSARSHRVDTEAFF.

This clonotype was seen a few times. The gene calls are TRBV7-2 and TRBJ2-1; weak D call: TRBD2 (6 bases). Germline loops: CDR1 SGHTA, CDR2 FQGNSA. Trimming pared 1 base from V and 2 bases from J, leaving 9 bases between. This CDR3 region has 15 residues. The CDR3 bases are TGTGCCAGCAGCTTAGTAGCGGAGCCCTACAATGAGCAGTTCTTC. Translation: CASSLVAEPYNEQFF.